These 20 T cell receptor beta chains were all obtained from the same sample, sequenced in a study of a mutant IDH1 vaccine in newly diagnosed glioma. Specified time point: week 5, during vaccination. Each dose of the vaccine consisted of 300 ug of mutant IDH1 20-mer peptide, with topical imiquimod. Their specific antigens are unknown. Assay: immunoSEQ multiplex PCR; the TCRdb copy retains only in-frame clones and omits some. The sample carries some 33,000 clones, roughly 56% recorded once. Sample: PBMCs, taken from a glioma patient whose treatment included an IDH1 peptide vaccine. The receptor source for this set is a woman aged 18-29 years with glioma.

CDR3 residues: CASSPSTVTSYEQYF. CDR3 coding DNA: TGTGCCAGCAGTCCTTCGACGGTGACATCCTACGAGCAGTACTTC. The chain uses TRBV7-9 and TRBJ2-7; unclear D gene. The CDR3 extends over 15 amino acids. CDR1 is SEHNR and CDR2 is FQNEAQ in the germline V gene (reference sequence). The V and J ends lost 6 bases and 1 base respectively, with 16 bases between them.

V usage is TRBV7-2 and J usage is TRBJ2-7; TRBD1 aligns across 7 bases. Trimming cost V 4 bases and J 3 bases; bases outside gene matches: 6. Germline CDR1 is SGHTA and CDR2 is FQGNSA. The CDR3 loop spans 14 amino acids. CDR3 amino acids: CASSSQPGGYEQYF. DNA for the CDR3: TGTGCCAGCAGCTCTCAGCCAGGGGGCTACGAGCAGTACTTC.

The count of this clone is one. V is TRBV19 and J is TRBJ1-1; TRBD1 matches 7 bases. V dropped 1 base and J dropped 1; count of bases not matched to a gene: 6. This CDR3 region has 16 residues. The germline gives CDR1 LNHDA, CDR2 SQIVND (reference sequence). This chain's CDR3 is CASSIAGTVSNTEAFF. The CDR3, as DNA: TGTGCCAGTAGTATAGCGGGGACAGTCTCGAACACTGAAGCTTTCTTT. Using reference TRBV19 and TRBJ1-1 for the parts outside the CDR3, the full variable domain is DGGITQSPKYLFRKEGQNVTLSCEQNLNHDAMYWYRQDPGQGLRLIYYSQIVNDFQKGDIAEGYSVSREKKESFPLTVTSAQKNPTAFYLCASSIAGTVSNTEAFFGQGTRLTVV.

The V and J genes are TRBV6-6 and TRBJ1-3; D may be TRBD1 (5 bases). The CDR3 extends over 13 amino acids. V was cut by 11 bases and J by 0 bases, with 11 bases left in between. Germline CDR1 MNHNY, CDR2 SVGAGI (reference sequence). The CDR3 coding sequence is TGTGCCTCGGGGGATTTCTCTGGAAACACCATATATTTT. Translation: CASGDFSGNTIYF.

The J gene is TRBJ1-1, the V gene TRBV19, with D hard to call. This CDR3 has 14 residues. Trimming left V 1 base short and J 4 bases short, with 10 bases between. Germline V gene lookup returns CDR1 LNHDA and CDR2 SQIVND (reference sequence). The CDR3 DNA follows: TGTGCCAGTAGTATAGTTTCGGGTATCACTGAAGCTTTCTTT. It specifies CASSIVSGITEAFF.

This clone occurred a few times. The chain carries TRBV2 and TRBJ1-2; 10 bases are shared with TRBD1. This CDR3 contains 14 residues. The germline V gene has CDR1 SNHLY and CDR2 FYNNEI. V shed 9 bases, J shed 8 bases, and the junction held 12 bases outside the gene matches. As DNA, the CDR3 is TGTGCCAGGCTAGGACAGGGGGGTTCTGGAGGCTACACCTTC. This gives the protein CARLGQGGSGGYTF.

The chain couples TRBV5-5 to TRBJ1-2; unclear D gene. CDR1 and CDR2 from the germline V gene are SGHKS and YYEKEE (reference sequence). V dropped 0 bases and J dropped 6 bases, with 18 bases sitting between them. The CDR3 sequence is 16 residues long. CDR3 protein: CASSLVPFTVSDGYTF. Written as DNA, the CDR3 is TGTGCCAGCAGCTTGGTTCCCTTTACGGTTAGTGATGGCTACACCTTC. Full variable domain (remainder filled in from reference TRBV5-5 and TRBJ1-2): DAGVTQSPTHLIKTRGQQVTLRCSPISGHKSVSWYQQVLGQGPQFIFQYYEKEERGRGNFPDRFSARQFPNYSSELNVNALLLGDSALYLCASSLVPFTVSDGYTFGSGTRLTVV.

This clone was detected a few times. The J gene is TRBJ2-1, the V gene TRBV4-1, with TRBD1 matching over 8 bases. There are 15 residues in the CDR3. CDR1 is MGHRA and CDR2 is YSYEKL in the germline V gene. V dropped 0 bases and J dropped 10; count of bases not matched to a gene: 8. DNA for the CDR3: TGCGCCAGCAGCCAAGATGGGCAGGGGGCATGGGAGCAGTTCTTC. It encodes CASSQDGQGAWEQFF.

This sequence joins TRBV25-1 and TRBJ1-1; TRBD1 might be the D (5 bases). Germline values: CDR1 MGHDK, CDR2 SYGVNS. The CDR3 has 14 amino acids. Deletions cut 4 bases from V and 4 bases from J, with 13 bases between. CDR3 region: CASSGDGHFTEAFF. In nucleotides, the CDR3 is TGTGCCAGCAGTGGGGACGGCCACTTCACTGAAGCTTTCTTT.

The chain uses TRBV28 and TRBJ1-2; a possible D gene is TRBD1 (6 bases). Per germline, CDR1 MDHEN and CDR2 SYDVKM. This CDR3 spans 16 amino acids. V shed 6 bases and J shed 0 bases, with 17 bases lying between them. The CDR3 here is CASSPDRRGPNYGYTF. In nucleotides, the CDR3 is TGTGCCAGCAGCCCGGACAGACGGGGTCCTAACTATGGCTACACCTTC.

V and J are TRBV19 and TRBJ2-1, with TRBD2 matching 10 bases. Germline assignment: CDR1 LNHDA and CDR2 SQIVND (reference sequence). V lost 4 bases and J lost 3; bases outside the gene matches: 9. CDR3 size: 17 residues. Written as DNA, the CDR3 is TGTGCCAGTAGTAGCGGACCGGGGACTAGCGACTACAATGAGCAGTTCTTC. Amino acid sequence: CASSSGPGTSDYNEQFF.

This clone has only a few counts. The J gene is TRBJ1-5, the V gene TRBV4-1; TRBD1 matches at 9 bases. Germline CDR1 reads MGHRA; CDR2 reads YSYEKL. This CDR3 has 16 residues. Trimming took 3 bases from V and 3 from J; bases not matched to a gene: 6. Here the CDR3 reads CASSHFRDRVNQPQHF. CDR3 bases: TGCGCCAGCAGCCATTTCCGGGACAGGGTCAATCAGCCCCAGCATTTT.

The chain carries TRBV21-1 and TRBJ1-1. TRBV21-1 is a recognized pseudogene. The CDR3 loop spans 15 amino acids. CDR3 bases: TGTGCCAGCAGCAAAGATGAGGGTGGAAGCACTGAAGCTTTCTTT. It specifies CASSKDEGGSTEAFF.

This clone was counted ten times or more. The chain carries TRBV4-2 and TRBJ1-1; D is possibly TRBD1 (6 bases). Germline lookup yields CDR1 LGHNA and CDR2 YNFKEQ. The V and J ends lost 5 bases and 1 base respectively, with 14 bases between them. CDR3 length: 15 residues. The CDR3 DNA sequence: TGTGCCAGCAGCTATTCACCGGGACAGAACACTGAAGCTTTCTTT. Protein: CASSYSPGQNTEAFF.

The genes are TRBV28 and TRBJ1-4; no firm D call. CDR1 is MDHEN and CDR2 is SYDVKM in the germline V gene. Trimming took off 5 bases at V and 5 bases at J, with 21 bases between the two ends. The CDR3 is 17 amino acids. CDR3 DNA sequence: TGTGCCAGCAGTCCAAGGGCTACAGCTGTCCAGAATGAAAAACTGTTTTTT. As protein: CASSPRATAVQNEKLFF.

The chain joins TRBV19 to TRBJ2-5; TRBD1 matches at 11 bases. TRBJ2-7 explains the end of the DNA better; the J call may be wrong. Germline V gene data show CDR1 as LNHDA and CDR2 as SQIVND (reference sequence). There are 15 residues in the CDR3. CDR3 residues: CASSTLGTGGYEQYF. Here the CDR3 DNA reads TGTGCCAGTAGTACGTTAGGGACAGGGGGCTACGAGCAGTACTTC.

This clone was found a few times. This rearrangement joins TRBV5-6 to TRBJ1-4; tentatively, D is TRBD1 (6 bases). V lost 5 bases to trimming and J lost 4 bases, with 18 bases between them. CDR3 size: 16 residues. Per germline, CDR1 SGHDT and CDR2 YYEEEE. CDR3: CASRRRGRQLNEKLFF. The CDR3 nucleotides are TGTGCCAGCAGAAGGAGGGGGAGACAGCTTAATGAAAAACTGTTTTTT.

The chain carries TRBV6-6 and TRBJ1-5; D remains unclear. Germline CDR1 MNHNY, CDR2 SVGAGI (reference sequence). V was trimmed by 8 bases and J by 0 bases, leaving 8 bases between them. The CDR3 has 13 amino acids. CDR3 in amino acids: CASAIYSNQPQHF. In DNA form, the CDR3 reads TGTGCCAGCGCTATATATAGCAATCAGCCCCAGCATTTT.

The rearrangement links TRBV19 to TRBJ1-5; the D is unclear. The CDR3 length is 13 residues. CDR1 and CDR2 from the germline V gene are LNHDA and SQIVND (reference sequence). V lost 7 bases to trimming and J lost 5 bases, with 12 bases between them. The CDR3 sequence: CASTGNQYQPQHF. The CDR3 nucleotides are TGTGCCAGTACCGGAAACCAATATCAGCCCCAGCATTTT.

Only a few counts were recorded for this clone. This chain links TRBV19 with TRBJ1-3, with D maybe TRBD1 (5 bases). The CDR3 sequence is 13 residues long. Trimming stripped 5 bases from V and 2 bases from J, with 7 bases between. The V gene's germline CDR1 is LNHDA and CDR2 SQIVND (reference sequence). CDR3 protein: CASSRGTGNTIYF. The CDR3 nucleotides are TGTGCCAGTAGTCGGGGCACTGGAAACACCATATATTTT. Based on the CDR3 plus reference TRBV19 and TRBJ1-3, the full variable domain is DGGITQSPKYLFRKEGQNVTLSCEQNLNHDAMYWYRQDPGQGLRLIYYSQIVNDFQKGDIAEGYSVSREKKESFPLTVTSAQKNPTAFYLCASSRGTGNTIYFGEGSWLTVV.